This TCR beta chain was recorded in a study of cytomegalovirus exposure and HLA in healthy donors. In the study overall: It was reported in a later analysis that the approximately 110 validation repertoires used the same platform as the roughly 700 first-cohort repertoires.

Study-level findings and limits: The study put some 150 TCR beta chains on its list as cytomegalovirus-associated. Within the approximately 120 validation repertoires, first-cohort TCR clusters tended to co-occur, according to a later analysis. Rarity marked most TCR sequences, yet some public TCRs occurred in many donors.

The V segment lost 1 base and the J segment 2 bases; nucleotides outside the gene matches: 4. Germline V gene lookup returns CDR1 SEHNR and CDR2 FQNEAQ (reference sequence). CDR3 length: 15 amino acids. Worth noting for this clone: The antigen remains unidentified.

Generated by immunoSEQ multiplex PCR, the TCRdb table keeps only in-frame clones and is missing some. Of about 98,000 clones listed, around 85% are singletons. The chain is built from TRBV7-9 and TRBJ2-7, with 8 bases fitting TRBD2. What was sequenced was PBMCs. This TCR came from a woman aged 25 to 39 in good health and CMV-seronegative. The chain's CDR3 is CASSLVGGGPYEQYF. The DNA for the CDR3 is TGTGCCAGCAGCTTAGTCGGGGGGGGTCCCTACGAGCAGTACTTC.